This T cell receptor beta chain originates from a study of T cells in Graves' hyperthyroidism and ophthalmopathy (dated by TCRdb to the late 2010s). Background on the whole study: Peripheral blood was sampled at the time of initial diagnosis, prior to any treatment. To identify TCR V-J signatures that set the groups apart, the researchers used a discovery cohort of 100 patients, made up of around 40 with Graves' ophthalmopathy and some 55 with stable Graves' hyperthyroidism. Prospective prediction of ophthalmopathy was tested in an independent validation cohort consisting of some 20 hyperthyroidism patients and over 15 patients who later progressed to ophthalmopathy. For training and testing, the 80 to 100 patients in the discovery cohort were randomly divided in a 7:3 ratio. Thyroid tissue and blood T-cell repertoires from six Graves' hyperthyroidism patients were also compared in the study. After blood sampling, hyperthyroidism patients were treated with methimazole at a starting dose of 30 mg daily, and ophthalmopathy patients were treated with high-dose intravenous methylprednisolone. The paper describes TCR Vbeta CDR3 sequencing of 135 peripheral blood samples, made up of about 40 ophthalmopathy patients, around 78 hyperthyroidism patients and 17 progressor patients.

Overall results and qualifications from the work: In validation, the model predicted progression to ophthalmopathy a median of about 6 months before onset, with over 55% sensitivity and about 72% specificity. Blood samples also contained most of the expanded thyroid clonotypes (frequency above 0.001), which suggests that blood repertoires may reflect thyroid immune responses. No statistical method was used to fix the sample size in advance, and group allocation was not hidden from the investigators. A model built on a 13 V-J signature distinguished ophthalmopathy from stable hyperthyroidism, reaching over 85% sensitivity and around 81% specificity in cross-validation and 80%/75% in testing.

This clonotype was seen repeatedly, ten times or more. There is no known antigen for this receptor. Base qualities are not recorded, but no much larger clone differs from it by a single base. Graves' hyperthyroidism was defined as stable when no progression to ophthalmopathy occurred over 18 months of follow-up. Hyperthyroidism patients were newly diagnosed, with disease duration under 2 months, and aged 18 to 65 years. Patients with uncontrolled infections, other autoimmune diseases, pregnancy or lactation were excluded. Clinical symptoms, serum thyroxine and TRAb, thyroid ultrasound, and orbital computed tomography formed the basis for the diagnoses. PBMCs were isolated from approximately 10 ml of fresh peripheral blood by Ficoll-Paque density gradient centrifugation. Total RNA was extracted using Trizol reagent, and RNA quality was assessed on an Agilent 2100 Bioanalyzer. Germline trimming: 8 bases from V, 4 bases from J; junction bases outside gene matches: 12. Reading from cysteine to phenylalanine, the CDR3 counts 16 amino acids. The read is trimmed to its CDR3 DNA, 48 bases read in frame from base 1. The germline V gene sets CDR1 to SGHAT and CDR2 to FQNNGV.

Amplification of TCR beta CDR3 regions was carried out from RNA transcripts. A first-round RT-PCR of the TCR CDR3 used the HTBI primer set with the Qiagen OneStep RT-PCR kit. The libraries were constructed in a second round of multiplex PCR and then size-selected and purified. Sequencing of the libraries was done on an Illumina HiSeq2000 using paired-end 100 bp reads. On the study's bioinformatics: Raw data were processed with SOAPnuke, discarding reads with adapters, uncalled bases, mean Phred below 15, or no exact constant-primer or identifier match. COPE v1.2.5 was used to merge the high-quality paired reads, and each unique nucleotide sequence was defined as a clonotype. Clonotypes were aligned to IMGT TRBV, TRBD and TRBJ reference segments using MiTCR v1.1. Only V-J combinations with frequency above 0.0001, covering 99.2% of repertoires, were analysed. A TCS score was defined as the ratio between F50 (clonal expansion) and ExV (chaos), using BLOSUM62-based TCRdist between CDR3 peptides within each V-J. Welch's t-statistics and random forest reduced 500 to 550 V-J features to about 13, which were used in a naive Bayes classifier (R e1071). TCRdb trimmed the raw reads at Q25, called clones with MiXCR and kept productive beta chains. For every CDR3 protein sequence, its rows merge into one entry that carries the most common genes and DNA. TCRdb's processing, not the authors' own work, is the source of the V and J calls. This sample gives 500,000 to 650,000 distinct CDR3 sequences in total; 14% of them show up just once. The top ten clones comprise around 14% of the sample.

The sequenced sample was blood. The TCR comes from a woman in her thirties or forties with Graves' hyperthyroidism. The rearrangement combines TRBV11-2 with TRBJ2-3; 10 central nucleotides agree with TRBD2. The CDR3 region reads CASFSGLAGVSDTQYF. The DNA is TGTGCCAGCTTTTCTGGCCTAGCGGGAGTGTCAGATACGCAGTATTTT.